These 15 T cell receptor beta chains were all obtained from the same sample, sequenced in a study of spatial heterogeneity in lung cancer. Stated time point: sample taken at primary tumor resection. Unsorted tumor, nontumor lung tissue or cryopreserved PBMC supplied the whole RNA. TCRdb recomputed calls from the 5' RACE reads with MiXCR, one row per CDR3 protein. The table lists roughly 8,000 distinct CDR3 sequences, over 7.5% of them singletons, with approximately 46% in the top ten. The material sequenced was PBMCs, taken at surgery. The receptors here all came from a male donor with early-stage non-small cell lung cancer.

This clonotype was counted ten times or more. The size of this beta chain means little, since it is a stray read in a library made for alpha chains. The chain links TRBV20-1 to TRBJ1-1; 7 bases agree with TRBD1. The CDR3 spans 15 residues. Germline CDR1 and CDR2: DFQATT and SNEGSKA (reference sequence). J gave up 1 base and V 5 bases, and 10 bases lay outside the gene matches. CDR3: CSALDRTGANTEAFF. The CDR3, as DNA: TGCAGTGCTTTGGACAGGACGGGAGCGAACACTGAAGCTTTCTTT.

The table lists this clonotype with many counts. With the library built for alpha chains, this beta chain is off target and its frequency is not meaningful. The rearrangement joins TRBV3-1 to TRBJ1-1; D is undetermined. Trimming removed 0 bases at V and 11 bases at J, with 7 bases between. This CDR3 is 11 amino acids long. Looked up from germline, CDR1 is LGHDT and CDR2 is YNNKEL (reference sequence). CDR3 in DNA: TGTGCCAGCAGCCAAGAGGGAATGGCTTTCTTT. This encodes CASSQEGMAFF.

This clonotype was observed at least ten times. This beta chain is an unintended read in a library built for alpha chains; its size means little. V usage is TRBV7-9 and J usage is TRBJ1-6; no firm D call. V gave up 2 bases and J gave up 8 bases, with 16 bases separating them. The length of the CDR3 is 16 residues. The V gene's germline CDR1 is SEHNR and CDR2 FQNEAQ (reference sequence). CDR3 DNA: TGTGCCAGCAGCTTAAACGCCGCAGTGAGAGATTCACCCCTCCACTTT. Its translation: CASSLNAAVRDSPLHF.

This clonotype was seen ten or more times. This beta chain is a stray read from a library made for alpha chains; its abundance is not meaningful. CDR3: CASSSGLAGVEQFF. The CDR3 coding sequence is TGTGCCAGCAGTTCGGGACTAGCGGGAGTTGAGCAGTTCTTC. This chain uses TRBV27 with TRBJ2-1, with 14 bases fitting TRBD2. Germline V gene data show CDR1 as MNHEY and CDR2 as SMNVEV (reference sequence). The V and J ends lost 4 bases and 9 bases, in that order; junction bases with no gene match: 2. The CDR3 spans 14 residues.

This clonotype was recorded at least ten times. The size of this beta chain means little, since it is a stray read in a library made for alpha chains. The V call is TRBV20-1, the J call TRBJ2-1; TRBD2 is a possible D gene (6 bases). This CDR3 is 13 amino acids long. CDR1 and CDR2 from the germline V gene are DFQATT and SNEGSKA (reference sequence). The germline V and J ends were trimmed by 0 bases and 7 bases, with 10 bases remaining between them. The CDR3 DNA sequence: TGCAGTGCTAGAGAGGGAGGCGAAAATGAGCAGTTCTTC. Translation: CSAREGGENEQFF.

This clonotype was seen ten or more times. A library prepared for alpha chains yielded this beta chain as an off-target read; its size is of little meaning. The gene calls are TRBV9 and TRBJ1-5; D gene ambiguous. V was cut by 0 bases and J by 0 bases, with 13 bases left in between. CDR1 is SGDLS and CDR2 is YYNGEE in the germline V gene. The CDR3 runs 17 residues. The CDR3: CASSVVKETDSNQPQHF. CDR3 coding DNA: TGTGCCAGCAGCGTAGTAAAGGAAACCGATAGCAATCAGCCCCAGCATTTT.

To note about this clonotype: A library made for alpha chains picked up this beta chain off target, so its size means little. The rearrangement joins TRBV7-2 to TRBJ2-1; D is undetermined. Trimming left V 1 base short and J 7 bases short, with 5 bases between. Germline CDR1 is SGHTA and CDR2 is FQGNSA. The CDR3 length is 12 residues. DNA for the CDR3: TGTGCCAGCAGCTTAGGGATGAATGAGCAGTTCTTC. Protein product: CASSLGMNEQFF.

This clonotype was picked up many times. A library prepared for alpha chains yielded this beta chain as an off-target read; its size is of little meaning. V gene TRBV5-1 combines with J gene TRBJ2-7, with D perhaps matching TRBD2 (6 bases). The V and J ends lost 4 bases and 5 bases respectively, with 16 bases between them. CDR1 is SGHRS, CDR2 YFSETQ, per germline. The CDR3 extends over 14 amino acids. The CDR3 region is CASSPGTASDEQYF. Here the CDR3 DNA reads TGCGCCAGCAGCCCGGGGACTGCGTCGGACGAGCAGTACTTC.

This clonotype was detected ten times or more. This beta chain appears as a stray read in a library generated for alpha chains; its size is not informative. The chain couples TRBV6-5 to TRBJ2-7; TRBD1 is a possible D gene (5 bases). This CDR3 spans 14 amino acids. The V gene's germline CDR1 is MNHEY and CDR2 SVGAGI. V dropped 2 bases and J dropped 3 bases, with 11 bases sitting between them. CDR3 protein: CASSYGQGVYEQYF. In DNA, the CDR3 is TGTGCCAGCAGTTACGGGCAGGGTGTCTACGAGCAGTACTTC.

In this sample, this clonotype turned up many times. Because the library targeted alpha chains, this beta chain is an off-target read whose size means little. The genes are TRBV9 and TRBJ2-1; TRBD2 aligns across 7 bases. The CDR3 is 15 residues long. V was clipped by 1 base and J by 1 base; unmatched bases: 2. Per the germline V gene, CDR1 is SGDLS and CDR2 is YYNGEE. This chain's CDR3 is CASSVQAGSYNEQFF. The DNA of the CDR3 is TGTGCCAGCAGCGTACAAGCGGGATCCTACAATGAGCAGTTCTTC.

This clonotype has ten or more counts. The library was designed around alpha chains, so this beta chain is a stray read whose abundance carries little weight. This chain joins TRBV9 and TRBJ2-3, with 9 bases fitting TRBD1. V gave up 3 bases and J gave up 4 bases; unmatched junction bases: 15. There are 18 residues in the CDR3. The V gene's germline CDR1 is SGDLS and CDR2 YYNGEE. The CDR3 loop reads CASSAEFGQGRGADTQYF. The CDR3, as DNA: TGTGCCAGCAGCGCCGAATTTGGACAGGGGAGAGGGGCAGATACGCAGTATTTT. Drawing the rest from reference TRBV9 and TRBJ2-3, the complete variable domain is DSGVTQTPKHLITATGQRVTLRCSPRSGDLSVYWYQQSLDQGLQFLIQYYNGEERAKGNILERFSAQQFPDLHSELNLSSLELGDSALYFCASSAEFGQGRGADTQYFGPGTRLTVL.

At least ten counts were recorded for this clonotype. This beta chain is a stray read from a library made for alpha chains; its abundance is not meaningful. The genes are TRBV19 and TRBJ2-1, with 10 bases matching TRBD2. The germline V gene encodes CDR1 LNHDA and CDR2 SQIVND (reference sequence). V trimming: 3 bases; J trimming: 6 bases; junction bases outside the gene matches: 5. The CDR3 consists of 15 residues. The CDR3 region is CASSILAGAANEQFF. The CDR3 DNA follows: TGTGCCAGTAGTATTCTAGCGGGAGCGGCCAATGAGCAGTTCTTC.

The sample holds many counts of this clonotype. This beta chain appears as a stray read in a library generated for alpha chains; its size is not informative. V is TRBV24-1 and J is TRBJ1-2; 7 bases agree with TRBD1. This CDR3 region has 12 residues. With 4 bases clipped from V and 7 bases from J, the junction kept 2 bases outside the gene matches. The germline V gene has CDR1 KGHDR and CDR2 SFDVKD. CDR3 sequence: CATSETGFGYTF. As DNA, the CDR3 is TGTGCCACCAGTGAGACAGGGTTTGGCTACACCTTC.

With respect to this clonotype: This beta chain is a stray sequence in a library constructed for alpha chains; its clone size is not meaningful. This chain links TRBV3-1 with TRBJ2-3, with D unresolved. Per germline, CDR1 LGHDT and CDR2 YNNKEL (reference sequence). With 0 bases removed from V and 3 bases from J, the gap between germline ends came to 16 bases. There are 17 residues in the CDR3. The DNA for the CDR3 is TGTGCCAGCAGCCAAGATTTAGAGGAAAATCCTACAGATACGCAGTATTTT. Translated: CASSQDLEENPTDTQYF.

In this sample, this clonotype turned up many times. This beta chain slipped into a library made for alpha chains as a stray read, so its size is not meaningful. CDR3 sequence reads: CSASLAGEHGYTF. The DNA of the CDR3 is TGCAGTGCTTCATTAGCAGGGGAACATGGCTACACCTTC. This sequence joins TRBV20-1 and TRBJ1-2, with D tentatively TRBD1 (6 bases). CDR1 DFQATT and CDR2 SNEGSKA come from the germline V gene (reference sequence). V was pared by 5 bases and J by 6 bases, with 16 bases between. There are 13 residues in the CDR3.